The entry below gives a single T cell receptor beta chain sequence along with its context. CDR1 and CDR2 (germline): SGHKS, YYEKEE (reference sequence). V shed 4 bases, J shed 7 bases, and the junction held 5 bases outside the gene matches. The CDR3 has 13 amino acids. The data were taken from a study of blood T cell repertoires in COVID-19. As for the study in general: Donors in the United States, Italy and Spain gave samples during acute or convalescent COVID-19. PBMCs, B-cell-depleted T cells, or T cells were the source of the cDNA or gDNA that made up the material.

The table came from immunoSEQ multiplex PCR; TCRdb's copy has only in-frame clones and leaves some out. The sample consists of under 40,000 clones, about 94% of them appearing once. The source material was peripheral blood. The chain has TRBV5-5 and TRBJ2-1, with TRBD2 identical over 7 bases. The receptor comes from a human donor with active COVID-19. The donor label of this sample is uncertain. CDR3 DNA: TGTGCCAGCAGCCTACTAGCGACTAATGAGCAGTTCTTC. Protein: CASSLLATNEQFF.